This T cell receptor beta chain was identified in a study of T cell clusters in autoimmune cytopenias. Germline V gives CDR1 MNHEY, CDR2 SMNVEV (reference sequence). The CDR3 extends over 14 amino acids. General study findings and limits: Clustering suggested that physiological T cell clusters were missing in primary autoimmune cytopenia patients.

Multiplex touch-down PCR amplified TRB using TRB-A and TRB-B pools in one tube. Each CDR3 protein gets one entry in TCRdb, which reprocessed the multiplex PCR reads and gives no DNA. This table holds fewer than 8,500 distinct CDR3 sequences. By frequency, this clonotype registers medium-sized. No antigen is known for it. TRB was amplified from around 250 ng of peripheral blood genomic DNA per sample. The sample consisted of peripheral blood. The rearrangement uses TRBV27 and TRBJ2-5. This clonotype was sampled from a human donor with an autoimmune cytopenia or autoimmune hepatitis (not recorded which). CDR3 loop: CASSYSLNQETQYF.